This is a list of T cell receptor beta chains from one sample in a study of regulatory T cells in long-lasting Graves disease. One entry per CDR3 protein, called by TCRdb with MiXCR from the multiplex PCR reads. The sample carries some 470,000 distinct CDR3 sequences, roughly 21% recorded once. Material: peripheral blood mononuclear cells (PBMCs), obtained when the disease was refractory, from a patient treated with antithyroid drugs. These receptor sequences come from a female donor with Graves disease. Both conserved end residues are part of each CDR3. D genes are given only for firm matches. Where a row states a size, it is once, few, many or the class of an expanded clone; other rows omit it.

j_call	clone_size	d_call	v_call	cdr3_length	cdr3_aa	cdr3_nt
TRBJ2-3	.	.	TRBV7-9	13	CASSGGTTDTQYF	TGTGCCAGCAGCGGCGGGACGACAGATACGCAGTATTTT
TRBJ2-7	many	.	TRBV6-1	15	CASSPRVSSSYEQYF	TGTGCCAGCAGTCCCAGGGTTTCAAGCTCCTACGAGCAGTACTTC
TRBJ1-1	many	TRBD1	TRBV11-2	15	CASSFGTGKNTEAFF	TGTGCCAGCAGCTTCGGGACAGGGAAGAACACTGAAGCTTTCTTT
TRBJ1-1	many	.	TRBV28	19	CASSPNSGTIRFMNTEAFF	TGTGCCAGCAGTCCAAACTCAGGGACGATCAGATTCATGAACACTGAAGCTTTCTTT
TRBJ2-7	few	TRBD2	TRBV7-2	16	CASSLGETSVPYEQYF	TGTGCCAGCAGCTTGGGGGAAACTAGCGTACCCTACGAGCAGTACTTC
TRBJ2-5	many	TRBD2	TRBV6-1	16	CASRRPTGLARETQYF	TGTGCCAGCAGGAGACCTACGGGACTAGCGCGGGAGACCCAGTACTTC
TRBJ1-5	few	.	TRBV20-1	15	CSAPLRRQCNQPQHF	TGCAGTGCCCCCCTTCGGCGGCAATGCAATCAGCCCCAGCATTTT
TRBJ2-7	many	.	TRBV27	18	CASSPKGGASRAYYEQYF	TGTGCCAGCAGTCCCAAGGGGGGCGCCTCCCGGGCCTACTACGAGCAGTACTTC
TRBJ1-2	once	TRBD1	TRBV5-1	19	CASSSMTGATIEANYGYTF	TGCGCCAGCAGCTCCATGACAGGGGCCACCATAGAAGCTAACTATGGCTACACCTTC
TRBJ2-2	few	.	TRBV24-1	11	CATSGKGELFF	TGTGCCACCAGTGGGAAGGGGGAGCTGTTTTTT
TRBJ1-3	few	.	TRBV4-1	13	CASSQVRANTIYF	TGCGCCAGCAGCCAAGTTCGTGCAAACACCATATATTTT
TRBJ2-1	many	TRBD2	TRBV24-1	16	CATSDLAGETLHEQFF	TGTGCCACCAGTGACTTAGCGGGAGAGACCCTACATGAGCAGTTCTTC
TRBJ1-1	.	.	TRBV29-1	13	CSVVRSLNTEAFF	TGCAGCGTTGTTCGAAGTCTGAACACTGAAGCTTTCTTT
TRBJ2-2	many	.	TRBV29-1	13	CSVRWWNTGELFF	TGCAGCGTTAGATGGTGGAACACCGGGGAGCTGTTTTTT
TRBJ1-4	many	TRBD1	TRBV5-1	19	CASSLDESGQGVGGEKLFF	TGCGCCAGCAGCTTGGACGAATCGGGACAGGGAGTAGGAGGTGAAAAACTGTTTTTT
TRBJ1-5	many	.	TRBV28	13	CASSRTEGGPQHF	TGTGCCAGCAGCCGGACAGAGGGCGGCCCCCAGCATTTT
TRBJ1-1	.	.	TRBV7-8	14	CASSLGAGATEAFF	TGTGCCAGCAGCTTAGGAGCCGGGGCGACTGAAGCTTTCTTT
TRBJ2-5	many	TRBD1	TRBV12-3/TRBV12-4	14	CASSWDRHQETQYF	TGTGCCAGCAGTTGGGACAGGCACCAAGAGACCCAGTACTTC
TRBJ1-4	many	.	TRBV12-3/TRBV12-4	13	CASKLQVNEKLFF	TGTGCCAGCAAACTTCAGGTCAATGAAAAACTGTTTTTT
TRBJ1-1	many	.	TRBV6-1	15	CASSNGGAGKTEAFF	TGTGCCAGCAGTAATGGTGGGGCTGGGAAAACTGAAGCTTTCTTT
TRBJ2-1	.	TRBD1	TRBV5-1	15	CASSLGGRGLNEQFF	TGCGCCAGCAGCTTAGGAGGCAGGGGGCTCAATGAGCAGTTCTTC
TRBJ2-7	many	TRBD1	TRBV6-9	14	CASSYRQGAYEQYF	TGTGCCAGCAGTTATAGACAGGGGGCATACGAGCAGTACTTC
TRBJ2-1	.	.	TRBV2	13	CASSSQGSDEQFF	TGTGCCAGCAGTTCCCAGGGGAGCGATGAGCAGTTCTTC
TRBJ2-5	few	TRBD1	TRBV5-1	14	CASSIEQGIETQYF	TGCGCCAGCAGCATAGAACAGGGGATCGAGACCCAGTACTTC
TRBJ2-5	.	.	TRBV5-1	15	CASSLIGDIQETQYF	TGCGCCAGCAGCTTGATAGGAGATATCCAAGAGACCCAGTACTTC
TRBJ2-6	many	.	TRBV6-5	18	CASSYGEDGRSGANVLTF	TGTGCCAGCAGTTACGGCGAGGACGGTCGCTCTGGGGCCAACGTCCTGACTTTC
TRBJ1-4	.	TRBD1	TRBV28	16	CASSRTGAGLNEQLFF	TGTGCCAGCAGTCGGACAGGGGCCGGCCTTAATGAACAACTGTTTTTT
TRBJ2-7	many	TRBD1	TRBV28	16	CASSPAGGAGTYEQYF	TGTGCCAGCAGTCCCGCAGGGGGCGCGGGAACCTACGAGCAGTACTTC
TRBJ2-3	.	.	TRBV6-1	14	CASSEVSLTDTQYF	TGTGCCAGCAGTGAAGTATCTTTAACAGATACGCAGTATTTT
TRBJ2-3	.	.	TRBV19	17	CASINPWDLGGTDTQYF	TGTGCCAGTATCAACCCCTGGGACCTAGGCGGGACAGATACGCAGTATTTT
TRBJ2-5	.	TRBD1	TRBV7-8	16	CASSVYRDRGQETQYF	TGTGCCAGCAGCGTCTACCGGGACAGGGGGCAAGAGACCCAGTACTTC
TRBJ2-7	.	TRBD1	TRBV11-2	14	CASSSGTGDDEQYF	TGTGCCAGCAGCTCCGGGACAGGGGACGACGAGCAGTACTTC
TRBJ1-2	.	TRBD1	TRBV2	15	CASSPSGQGVGGYTF	TGTGCCAGCAGCCCCTCCGGCCAGGGGGTGGGCGGCTACACCTTC
TRBJ1-4	few	TRBD1	TRBV7-2	14	CASSPTGQDEKLFF	TGTGCCAGCAGCCCGACGGGACAGGATGAAAAACTGTTTTTT
TRBJ2-2	many	.	TRBV28	17	CASSLRRGHANTGELFF	TGTGCCAGCAGTTTGCGTAGGGGCCACGCGAACACCGGGGAGCTGTTTTTT
TRBJ2-4	.	.	TRBV20-1	14	CSAMRDPRIGIQYF	TGCAGTGCTATGAGGGACCCCAGAATTGGCATTCAGTACTTC
TRBJ2-1	.	TRBD2	TRBV20-1	15	CSARVNSGHYNEQFF	TGCAGTGCTAGAGTAAATAGCGGGCACTACAATGAGCAGTTCTTC